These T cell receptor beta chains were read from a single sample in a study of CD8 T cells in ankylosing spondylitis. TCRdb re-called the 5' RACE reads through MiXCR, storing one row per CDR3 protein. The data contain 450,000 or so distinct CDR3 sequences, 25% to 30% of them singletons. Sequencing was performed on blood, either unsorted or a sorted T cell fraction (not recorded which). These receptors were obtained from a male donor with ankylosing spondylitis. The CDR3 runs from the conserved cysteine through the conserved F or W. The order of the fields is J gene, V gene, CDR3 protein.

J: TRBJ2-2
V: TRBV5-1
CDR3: CASSRWEGTGELFF

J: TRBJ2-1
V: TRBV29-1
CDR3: CSATGLAGAHEQFF

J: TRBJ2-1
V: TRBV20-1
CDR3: CSARAGASYNEQFF

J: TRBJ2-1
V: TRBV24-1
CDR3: CATSPLAGVGNEQFF

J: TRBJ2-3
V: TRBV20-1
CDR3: CSASHTDTQYF

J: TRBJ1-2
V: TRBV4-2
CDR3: CASSYGIGNYGYTF

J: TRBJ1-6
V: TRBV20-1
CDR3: CSASPDRDNSPLHF

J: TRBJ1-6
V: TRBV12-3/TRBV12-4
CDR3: CASSLSGSYNSPLHF

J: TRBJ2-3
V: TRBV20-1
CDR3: CSARDYGDSTDTQYF

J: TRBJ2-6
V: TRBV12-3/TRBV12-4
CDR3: CASSLDSGANVLTF

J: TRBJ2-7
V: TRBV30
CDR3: CAWAGTTYEQYF

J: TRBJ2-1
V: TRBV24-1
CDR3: CATSGGWSSYNEQFF